This T cell receptor (beta chain) originates from a study of T cell responses to AZD1222 COVID-19 vaccine (dated by TCRdb to the early 2020s). Study-wide context: A total of 233 trial participants underwent TCR sequencing, of whom 200 to 220 had received two doses of AZD1222 and 26 had received two doses of the MenACWY control vaccine. Trial participants were enrolled by age into subgroups of 18-55, 56-69 and 70-plus years, and 148, 28 and 57 TCR-sequenced participants, respectively, were included in these subgroups.

The CDR3 regions of human TCRbeta chains were analyzed by immunosequencing. Per the source publication's procedure: Repertoire TCRs were matched against a reference library of SARS-CoV-2-specific TCRs generated with the MIRA antigen-specificity platform. Breadth meant the fraction of unique TCRs that were SARS-CoV-2-associated, whereas depth meant the fraction of total T cells that were SARS-CoV-2-associated. Using the MIRA data, every spike-specific TCR was mapped to the spike region that the TCR reacted to and assigned to either a CD4 or a CD8 class. Log10-transformed breadth and depth values were compared by one-way ANOVA with Sidak's multiple comparisons tests. TCRdb holds this immuneACCESS table with in-frame rearrangements only. Some clones are missing; in checked studies, unresolved V genes explain under half, and the rest has no known cause. The DNA was the basis for D and trimming; V, J and clone size are from that table. The sample records 130,000 or so clones, around nine tenths of which are singletons. Around 10% of the sample is held by the ten biggest clonotypes.

Summary of the overall study and its limitations: Most participants were white British and females outnumbered males, and the authors suggested that clonal diversity may have been underestimated. The 56-69-year group was small, and its depth increase did not reach significance, likely because of low power. After two AZD1222 doses, both the breadth and the depth of spike-specific TCRs were significantly higher than at day 0 and than in MenACWY recipients. Because no day 14 peak-response samples were available, repertoires were characterized only after the peak T cell response. Conclusions about previously exposed vaccinees are limited because only a handful of AZD1222 recipients were SARS-CoV-2 seropositive at baseline. CD4 TCRs associated with the vaccine covered the entire spike protein, and the dominant responses were in regions 160-218 and 743-854. Nearly half of unique spike-specific TCRs reportedly recognized epitopes outside regions mutated in the B.1.351 and B.1.1.7 variants.

From V the trimming removes 4 bases and from J it removes 3 bases, while the gene matches leave 13 bases of the junction unaccounted for. CDR1 and CDR2 were assigned from the germline V gene (reference sequence) as LGHDT and YNNKEL. There are 18 amino acids in the CDR3, from cysteine to phenylalanine inclusive. The sequence is cut down to CDR3 DNA, 54 bases in frame from base 1. The sample's time point label, decoded: baseline before first vaccination. The treatment or condition label of this sample denotes: meningococcal conjugate vaccine given as trial control. Samples from vaccinated people were obtained from the UK trials COV001 and COV002, which included a single-blind randomized controlled phase 2/3 trial of AZD1222 (ChAdOx1 nCoV-19) in healthy adults. Trial participant PBMC samples were collected at day 0 and day 28 after the second dose for TCRbeta chain sequencing. Regarding this clone: The specificity of this receptor is unknown. Base qualities are not provided; no much larger clone lies one nucleotide away.

This sequence uses TRBV3-1 (or the pseudogene TRBV3-2) and TRBJ2-7; 12 of the junction bases match TRBD2. The sequence was collected from an adult in good health. Source: peripheral blood, taken on day 0 of MenACWY control vaccination. The CDR3 region: CASSPLGLAGRRVYEQYF. Read as DNA, the sequence is TGTGCCAGCAGCCCATTAGGACTAGCGGGGCGACGGGTCTACGAGCAGTACTTC.